The 23 T cell receptor beta chains in this list originate from one sample, sequenced in a study of T cells in Graves' hyperthyroidism and ophthalmopathy. Regions amplified from RNA transcripts were the TCR beta CDR3 regions. An initial round of RT-PCR targeting the TCR CDR3 relied on the HTBI primer set. TCRdb independently ran MiXCR on the multiplex PCR reads; one entry per CDR3 protein. Of about 550,000 distinct CDR3 sequences listed, more than 20% are singletons. The sequencing input was blood. The source of these receptors is a man between 18 and 35 years old with Graves' hyperthyroidism.

This clonotype was detected only a few times. The V call is TRBV5-1, the J call TRBJ2-7; D may match TRBD1 or TRBD2 (5 bases each). CDR3 length: 13 residues. Germline V CDR1 and CDR2: SGHRS, YFSETQ. The germline V and J ends were trimmed by 7 bases and 7 bases, with 18 bases remaining between them. For the CDR3, the DNA is TGCGCCAGCTCGGGGCAGGGCCCAGAGGAGCAGTACTTC. Protein product: CASSGQGPEEQYF.

This clonotype was observed many times. The chain joins TRBV27 to TRBJ1-1; D is ambiguous. Looked up from germline, CDR1 is MNHEY and CDR2 is SMNVEV (reference sequence). The CDR3 consists of 14 residues. With 4 bases removed from V and 5 bases from J, the gap between germline ends came to 14 bases. CDR3 in amino acids: CASSSYSRPTEAFF. DNA of the CDR3: TGTGCCAGCAGTTCCTACAGCCGCCCTACTGAAGCTTTCTTT.

This clonotype was counted many times. Here the CDR3 reads CASRLREFYGYTF. The DNA for the CDR3 is TGTGCCAGCAGATTGCGGGAGTTCTATGGCTACACCTTC. J is TRBJ1-2 and V is TRBV6-1, with D hard to call. Trimming removed 6 bases at V and 4 bases at J, with 12 bases between. This CDR3 contains 13 residues. Germline-derived CDR1 and CDR2 are MNHNS and SASEGT.

This rearrangement joins TRBV5-1 to TRBJ2-5, with a tentative D call TRBD1 (6 bases). Germline V gene sequence: CDR1 SGHRS, CDR2 YFSETQ. The CDR3 has 15 amino acids. Trimming took off 4 bases at V and 2 bases at J, with 15 bases between the two ends. CDR3 in amino acids: CASSLYSDRQETQYF. CDR3 coding DNA: TGCGCCAGCAGCCTTTATTCCGACAGGCAAGAGACCCAGTACTTC.

In this sample, this clonotype turned up many times. The rearrangement joins TRBV12-3 or TRBV12-4 to TRBJ1-3, with no clear D. This CDR3 contains 14 residues. The V and J ends lost 4 bases and 2 bases respectively, with 9 bases between them. The CDR3 region has the DNA TGTGCCAGCAGTTGGCTGGGCACTGGAAACACCATATATTTT. Its translation is CASSWLGTGNTIYF.

There are many counts of this clonotype. The chain employs TRBV5-1 and TRBJ2-2, with 7 positions matching TRBD1. CDR3 size: 14 residues. Germline V CDR1 and CDR2: SGHRS, YFSETQ. Trimming removed 4 bases from V and 7 bases from J; junction bases left unmatched: 7. Here the CDR3 reads CASSLGQSNGELFF. CDR3 in DNA: TGCGCCAGCAGCCTGGGACAGAGCAACGGGGAGCTGTTTTTT.

The J gene is TRBJ1-3, the V gene TRBV12-3 or TRBV12-4; no clear D. The germline V and J ends were trimmed by 4 bases and 4 bases, with 17 bases remaining between them. The CDR3 has 16 residues. Here the CDR3 DNA reads TGTGCCAGCAGTTGGGGTCTACATGGCTCAGGAAACACCATATATTTT. Translation gives CASSWGLHGSGNTIYF.

This clonotype was seen repeatedly, ten times or more. The chain joins TRBV27 to TRBJ1-1, with D hard to call. The length of the CDR3 is 16 residues. V lost 4 bases to trimming and J lost 4 bases, with 19 bases between them. Germline CDR1 and CDR2: MNHEY and SMNVEV (reference sequence). CDR3 DNA sequence: TGTGCCAGCAGTTCCCCTCCGAGTGCCCGGGGCACTGAAGCTTTCTTT. Amino acids: CASSSPPSARGTEAFF.

This sequence joins TRBV29-1 and TRBJ2-2, with D perhaps matching TRBD1 or TRBD2 (5 bases each). This CDR3 has 14 amino acids. V lost 7 bases, J lost 3 bases, and 15 bases lay in between. Germline assignment: CDR1 SQVTM and CDR2 ANQGSEA. The CDR3 nucleotides read TGCAGCGACATCCGGGACGCCGACACCGGGGAGCTGTTTTTT. It encodes CSDIRDADTGELFF.

This clonotype appeared a few times. This clone may be a read error of a much larger clone one base away. V usage is TRBV30 and J usage is TRBJ1-1; D may be TRBD1 (5 bases). The germline V gene has CDR1 GTSNPN and CDR2 SVGIG (reference sequence). The CDR3 spans 12 residues. In DNA form, the CDR3 reads TGTGCCCGGAGTGCAGGGTCGTTAAAAGCTTTCTTT. Residues: CARSAGSLKAFF. Together with reference TRBV30 and TRBJ1-1, the CDR3 gives the full variable domain: SQTIHQWPATLVQPVGSPLSLECTVEGTSNPNLYWYRQAAGRGLQLLFYSVGIGQISSEVPQNLSASRPQDRQFILSSKKLLLSDSGFYLCARSAGSLKAFFGQGTRLTVV.

This clonotype came up a few times. The CDR3 DNA follows: TGTGCCAGCAGTCCCGGGGCTGCCAAAAACATTCAGTACTTC. Protein product: CASSPGAAKNIQYF. The chain carries TRBV27 and TRBJ2-4; possibly TRBD1 or TRBD2 for D (5 bases each). Germline V lookup: CDR1 MNHEY, CDR2 SMNVEV (reference sequence). The CDR3 is made up of 14 amino acids. Trimming took 5 bases from V and 1 from J, leaving 9 bases between them.

This clonotype was seen repeatedly, ten times or more. The J gene is TRBJ1-1, the V gene TRBV20-1; 7 positions agree with TRBD1. Looked up from germline, CDR1 is DFQATT and CDR2 is SNEGSKA (reference sequence). V was pared by 6 bases and J by 1 base, with 8 bases of the junction left unmatched. The CDR3 loop spans 14 amino acids. The DNA of the CDR3 is TGCAGTGCCCAGAAACAGGGGCCGAACACTGAAGCTTTCTTT. It specifies CSAQKQGPNTEAFF.

This clonotype occurred many times. One junction end does not reproduce the germline sequence, and a read error may be involved. The chain has TRBV28 and TRBJ1-5; D is uncertain. Germline assignment: CDR1 MDHEN and CDR2 SYDVKM. The CDR3 is made up of 13 amino acids. The CDR3 spells CASSSLRRPAVDF. CDR3 sequence (DNA): TGTGCCAGCAGTTCCCTTCGACGGCCCGCGGTGGATTTT. Full variable domain (missing parts from reference TRBV28 and TRBJ1-5): DVKVTQSSRYLVKRTGEKVFLECVQDMDHENMFWYRQDPGLGLRLIYFSYDVKMKEKGDIPEGYSVSREKKERFSLILESASTNQTSMYLCASSSLRRPAVDFGDGTRLSIL.

This clonotype showed up just once. The germline gene is not matched at one end of the junction; a read error may be the cause. V and J are TRBV20-1 and TRBJ1-5, with no clear D. CDR1 and CDR2 from the germline V gene are DFQATT and SNEGSKA (reference sequence). This CDR3 region has 12 residues. In nucleotides, the CDR3 is TGCAGTGCTAGACCGAGCTATCAGCCTCAGCATTTT. This encodes CSARPSYQPQHF.

The chain has TRBV12-3 or TRBV12-4 and TRBJ1-5, with D perhaps matching TRBD1 (6 bases). The length of the CDR3 is 14 residues. V was cut by 5 bases and J by 7 bases, with 15 bases left in between. The CDR3 sequence is CASSQQGEEQPQHF. DNA for the CDR3: TGTGCCAGCAGTCAACAGGGTGAGGAGCAGCCCCAGCATTTT.

There are many counts of this clonotype. The chain recombines TRBV15 with TRBJ2-5; D is unresolved. V shed 1 base and J shed 4 bases, with 10 bases lying between them. Germline V lookup: CDR1 LNHNV, CDR2 YYDKDF (reference sequence). CDR3 size: 14 residues. The CDR3 sequence is CATSRGPTGETQYF. The CDR3 DNA reads TGTGCCACCAGCAGAGGACCTACCGGAGAGACCCAGTACTTC.

V is TRBV19 and J is TRBJ1-1; D call uncertain. Germline values: CDR1 LNHDA, CDR2 SQIVND (reference sequence). Trimming cost V 7 bases and J 0 bases, with 12 bases left between them. The CDR3 is 14 amino acids. The CDR3 here is CASKLWPMNTEAFF. The CDR3 DNA reads as TGTGCCAGTAAACTTTGGCCGATGAACACTGAAGCTTTCTTT.

V and J are TRBV12-3 or TRBV12-4 and TRBJ2-7, with 7 bases fitting TRBD2. V shed 3 bases, J shed 2 bases, and the junction held 10 bases outside the gene matches. This CDR3 region has 16 residues. The CDR3 loop reads CASSLGGTHEAYEQYF. In DNA, the CDR3 is TGTGCCAGCAGTTTGGGAGGGACTCACGAGGCCTACGAGCAGTACTTC.

This clonotype was seen ten or more times. The rearrangement links TRBV28 to TRBJ2-7; weak D call: TRBD2 (6 bases). The length of the CDR3 is 14 residues. V lost 6 bases, J lost 4 bases, and 16 bases lay in between. The germline V gene has CDR1 MDHEN and CDR2 SYDVKM. This CDR3 reads CASRILGAGYEQYF. CDR3 bases: TGTGCCAGCAGGATACTTGGGGCGGGGTACGAGCAGTACTTC.

This clonotype has at least ten counts. V and J are TRBV28 and TRBJ1-2, with 7 bases lining up with TRBD1. CDR1 and CDR2 from the germline V gene are MDHEN and SYDVKM. This CDR3 is 16 amino acids long. V lost 4 bases, J lost 5 bases, and 13 bases stayed unmatched. The CDR3 nucleotides are TGTGCCAGCAGTTACTTTTGGACAGGATCAGGATATGGCTACACCTTC. It is translated as CASSYFWTGSGYGYTF.

This clonotype was counted at least ten times. This rearrangement joins TRBV7-2 to TRBJ1-1; D call uncertain. From germline, CDR1 is SGHTA and CDR2 FQGNSA. This CDR3 has 14 amino acids. The V gene lost 5 bases and the J gene lost 1 base, with 11 bases spanning the gap. This chain's CDR3 is CASSRAPENTEAFF. The CDR3 DNA sequence: TGTGCCAGCAGCCGCGCCCCAGAGAACACTGAAGCTTTCTTT. Full variable domain (rest looked up from reference TRBV7-2 and TRBJ1-1): GAGVSQSPSNKVTEKGKDVELRCDPISGHTALYWYRQSLGQGLEFLIYFQGNSAPDKSGLPSDRFSAERTGGSVSTLTIQRTQQEDSAVYLCASSRAPENTEAFFGQGTRLTVV.

This clonotype has ten or more counts. The chain couples TRBV20-1 to TRBJ1-5, with D uncertain. Between the trimmed V and J ends, which lost 0 bases and 7 bases, there was a span of 7 bases. Per germline, CDR1 DFQATT and CDR2 SNEGSKA (reference sequence). The CDR3 consists of 12 residues. CDR3 residues: CSARDRWQPQHF. The CDR3 DNA reads as TGCAGTGCTAGAGATAGATGGCAGCCCCAGCATTTT.

This clonotype was seen a few times. The chain carries TRBV14 and TRBJ2-5; 10 bases are shared with TRBD2. Germline lookup yields CDR1 SGHDN and CDR2 FVKESK. V lost 4 bases to trimming and J lost 4 bases; unmatched junction nucleotides: 9. The CDR3 contains 16 residues. Here the CDR3 reads CASSRNSGGLRETQYF. CDR3 nucleotides: TGTGCCAGCAGCCGGAATAGCGGGGGGCTTCGAGAGACCCAGTACTTC.